The T cell receptor beta chain under discussion was sequenced for a study of CD8+ T cells in alopecia areata. A single count supports this clone. RNA extraction was followed by reverse transcription into cDNA, which acted as the sequencing template. Some clones are missing from TCRdb's copy, which holds only in-frame ones; the method was immunoSEQ multiplex PCR. The profile covers over 50,000 clones, with about 45% appearing a single time and 17% taken by the ten largest. CDR1 MGHDK and CDR2 SYGVNS come from the germline V gene. This CDR3 is 12 amino acids long. This rearrangement joins TRBV25-1 to TRBJ2-6; D is undetermined. The DNA matches TRBJ2-4 better at its end, which makes the J call doubtful. The sequence was obtained from a human donor with alopecia areata. The sequencing here drew on CD8+ T cells sorted from blood, taken at week 0. DNA of the CDR3: TGTGCCAGCGCGCACTCCCAAAACATTCAGTACTTC. Encoded protein: CASAHSQNIQYF.